This paragraph covers one T cell receptor (beta chain) sequence. Only in-frame clones appear in the TCRdb table, and some are missing; sequencing was by immunoSEQ multiplex PCR. The sample records 120,000 or so clones, roughly 87% being singletons. The data were obtained in a study of blood T cell repertoires in COVID-19. V was clipped by 0 bases and J by 0 bases, with 9 bases between them. The CDR3 loop spans 15 amino acids. Germline V gene data show CDR1 as SGHRS and CDR2 as YFSETQ. The TCR comes from a human donor in a cohort sampled during active COVID-19. Specimen: peripheral blood. The gene calls are TRBV5-1 and TRBJ1-2; the D gene is possibly TRBD1 (6 bases). DNA for the CDR3: TGCGCCAGCAGCTTGGACGACAGGCCTAACTATGGCTACACCTTC. Residues: CASSLDDRPNYGYTF.